Each of the 19 T cell receptor beta chains below was sequenced from the same sample in a study of blood T cell repertoires in COVID-19. Using immunoSEQ multiplex PCR, the repertoire was profiled, and TCRdb retains in-frame clones only, with some absent. This table has approximately 190,000 clones, approximately 84% appearing once. The sample was peripheral blood. The receptors originated from a human donor with acute or convalescent COVID-19. The donor label of this sample is uncertain.

The gene calls are TRBV27 and TRBJ1-2; a possible D gene is TRBD1 (6 bases). V was clipped by 2 bases and J by 2 bases, with 12 bases between them. The length of the CDR3 is 15 residues. Germline V gene lookup returns CDR1 MNHEY and CDR2 SMNVEV (reference sequence). The CDR3 sequence: CASSLKDSPNYGYTF. CDR3 in DNA: TGTGCCAGCAGTTTAAAGGACAGCCCAAACTATGGCTACACCTTC.

The rearrangement links TRBV7-9 to TRBJ1-2, with TRBD1 matching over 9 bases. The CDR3 length is 15 residues. J lost 6 bases, V lost 7 bases, and 12 bases had no gene match. Germline CDR1 is SEHNR and CDR2 is FQNEAQ (reference sequence). DNA for the CDR3: TGTGCCAGCACATATACAGGGGGCTCTTCTCATGGCTACACCTTC. Translated: CASTYTGGSSHGYTF. Variable domain in full (rest from reference TRBV7-9 and TRBJ1-2): DTGVSQNPRHKITKRGQNVTFRCDPISEHNRLYWYRQTLGQGPEFLTYFQNEAQLEKSRLLSDRFSAERPKGSFSTLEIQRTEQGDSAMYLCASTYTGGSSHGYTFGSGTRLTVV.

V and J are TRBV19 and TRBJ2-4; the D gene is possibly TRBD2 (5 bases). The germline CDR1 and CDR2 sequences are LNHDA and SQIVND (reference sequence). Between the trimmed V and J ends, which lost 5 bases and 2 bases, there was a span of 28 bases. The CDR3 length is 20 residues. CDR3 loop: CASSPLGGADVVLSKNIQYF. The CDR3 coding sequence is TGTGCCAGTAGTCCTTTAGGTGGAGCGGATGTGGTGTTGTCCAAAAACATTCAGTACTTC.

The chain has TRBV7-8 and TRBJ2-7; 10 positions agree with TRBD2. J gave up 4 bases and V 2 bases, and 2 bases lay outside the gene matches. In germline, CDR1 is SGHVS, CDR2 FQNEAQ. CDR3 length: 14 amino acids. CDR3 amino acids: CASSLSSGRYEQYF. As DNA, the CDR3 is TGTGCCAGCAGCTTATCTAGCGGGAGATACGAGCAGTACTTC. The full variable domain, in which reference TRBV7-8 and TRBJ2-7 provide the parts outside the CDR3, is GAGVSQSPRYKVAKRGQDVALRCDPISGHVSLFWYQQALGQGPEFLTYFQNEAQLDKSGLPSDRFFAERPEGSVSTLKIQRTQQEDSAVYLCASSLSSGRYEQYFGPGTRLTVT.

In DNA, the CDR3 is TGCGCCAGCAGCCCATCTTCAGGGGGGTCCTACAATGAGCAGTTCTTC. This translates into CASSPSSGGSYNEQFF. This chain joins TRBV5-1 and TRBJ2-1; possibly TRBD1 for D (7 bases). The V end was cut by 4 bases, the J end by 1 base, with 15 bases between. There are 16 residues in the CDR3. Per the germline V gene, CDR1 is SGHRS and CDR2 is YFSETQ.

The chain couples TRBV12-3 or TRBV12-4 to TRBJ2-7, with a possible D match to TRBD2 (5 bases). The CDR3 contains 12 residues. With 2 bases removed from V and 4 bases from J, the gap between germline ends came to 6 bases. The chain's CDR3 is CASSLRRYEQYF. CDR3 coding DNA: TGTGCCAGCAGTTTAAGGAGGTACGAGCAGTACTTC.

This sequence joins TRBV19 and TRBJ2-7; TRBD2 matches 7 bases. With 3 bases clipped from V and 0 bases from J, the junction kept 2 bases outside the gene matches. The germline CDR1 and CDR2 sequences are LNHDA and SQIVND (reference sequence). The CDR3 is made up of 14 amino acids. The CDR3 region is CASSIGGGSYEQYF. The CDR3 DNA follows: TGTGCCAGTAGTATTGGGGGGGGCTCCTACGAGCAGTACTTC.

The V call is TRBV27, the J call TRBJ2-3, with 7 bases identical to TRBD1. There are 18 residues in the CDR3. Germline V CDR1 and CDR2: MNHEY, SMNVEV (reference sequence). Trimming removed 5 bases from V and 2 bases from J; junction bases left unmatched: 16. CDR3 bases: TGTGCCAGCAGTCCTAGGGGGCCTTTAGCGCTCAACACAGATACGCAGTATTTT. This sequence encodes CASSPRGPLALNTDTQYF.

This clone showed up just a few times. This specimen includes other DNA sequences encoding the same CDR3. V and J are TRBV6-5 and TRBJ1-1; D unclear. The CDR3 length is 14 residues. The germline CDR1 and CDR2 sequences are MNHEY and SVGAGI. Trimming pared 7 bases from V and 6 bases from J, leaving 18 bases between. The CDR3 loop reads CASTPPGYPPEAFF. CDR3 DNA sequence: TGTGCCAGCACTCCCCCGGGGTACCCCCCTGAAGCTTTCTTT.

The chain combines TRBV10-3 with TRBJ2-5, with 7 bases matching TRBD1. Losses at the gene ends were 4 bases for V and 2 bases for J; bases not matched to a gene: 4. The CDR3 sequence is 14 residues long. The germline V gene encodes CDR1 ENHRY and CDR2 SYGVKD. The CDR3 region is CAISGGRGQETQYF. DNA of the CDR3: TGTGCCATCAGTGGGGGCAGGGGGCAAGAGACCCAGTACTTC.

This clone occurred once. The V and J genes are TRBV7-9 and TRBJ1-1, with D uncertain. Germline V lookup: CDR1 SEHNR, CDR2 FQNEAQ (reference sequence). The V end was cut by 4 bases, the J end by 1 base, with 10 bases between. The CDR3 is made up of 14 amino acids. Here the CDR3 reads CASSSEGRNTEAFF. As DNA, the CDR3 is TGTGCCAGCAGCTCGGAGGGAAGGAACACTGAAGCTTTCTTT.

Here the CDR3 reads CAWSVSGRILSTDTQYF. CDR3 nucleotides: TGTGCCTGGAGTGTTAGCGGGAGGATCCTTAGCACAGATACGCAGTATTTT. This chain uses TRBV30 with TRBJ2-3; 10 nucleotides agree with TRBD2. CDR3 length: 17 residues. Germline V gives CDR1 GTSNPN, CDR2 SVGIG (reference sequence). The V gene end was trimmed by 0 bases and the J gene end by 0 bases; junction bases not matched to a gene: 6.

The chain uses TRBV10-3 and TRBJ1-2, with D perhaps matching TRBD1 (5 bases). There are 12 residues in the CDR3. Trimming took off 6 bases at V and 7 bases at J, with 12 bases between the two ends. The germline V gene has CDR1 ENHRY and CDR2 SYGVKD. In DNA, the CDR3 is TGTGCCATCAGGGGGACTTCCACTGGCTACACCTTC. This gives the protein CAIRGTSTGYTF.

This chain links TRBV6-5 with TRBJ2-7; 7 nucleotides line up with TRBD1. The junction had 6 bases not matched to a gene; V was cut back by 8 bases and J by 5 bases. Per germline, CDR1 MNHEY and CDR2 SVGAGI. The CDR3 is 12 amino acids. CDR3 sequence: CASDRVTHEQYF. CDR3 coding DNA: TGTGCCAGCGACAGGGTAACGCACGAGCAGTACTTC.

V usage is TRBV18 and J usage is TRBJ1-1; 7 nucleotides match TRBD1. The CDR3 has 15 amino acids. Germline V CDR1 and CDR2: KGHSH, LQKENI. The J segment lost 1 base and the V segment lost 6 bases, leaving 8 bases of the junction unmatched. CDR3 sequence (DNA): TGTGCCAGCTCTACAACAGGGGCTACGAACACTGAAGCTTTCTTT. As protein: CASSTTGATNTEAFF.

V and J are TRBV9 and TRBJ2-3; tentatively, D is TRBD1 (6 bases). The CDR3 is 15 residues long. The germline gives CDR1 SGDLS, CDR2 YYNGEE. Trimming took 1 base from V and 4 from J, leaving 13 bases between them. CDR3 nucleotide sequence: TGTGCCAGCAGCGTAAGGTCACAGGGCCCAGATACGCAGTATTTT. This gives the protein CASSVRSQGPDTQYF.

This clone was picked up a small number of times. The rearrangement links TRBV15 to TRBJ1-5, with 7 bases lining up with TRBD1. J lost 6 bases, V lost 0 bases, and 5 bases had no gene match. The CDR3 sequence is 15 residues long. CDR1 and CDR2 (germline): LNHNV, YYDKDF (reference sequence). CDR3 amino acids: CATSRDLGGSQPQHF. CDR3 DNA sequence: TGTGCCACCAGCAGAGATCTAGGGGGCAGTCAGCCCCAGCATTTT.

The genes are TRBV6-5 and TRBJ1-4, with a tentative D call TRBD1 (5 bases). There are 16 residues in the CDR3. V lost 0 bases, J lost 3 bases, and 11 bases lay in between. CDR1 is MNHEY, CDR2 SVGAGI, per germline. The CDR3 protein is CASSYSTAGSNEKLFF. Written as DNA, the CDR3 is TGTGCCAGCAGTTACTCGACGGCAGGGTCTAATGAAAAACTGTTTTTT.

The chain is built from TRBV27 and TRBJ1-6; the D gene is possibly TRBD1 (6 bases). Germline V gene sequence: CDR1 MNHEY, CDR2 SMNVEV (reference sequence). The CDR3 spans 16 residues. Trimming left V 3 bases short and J 1 base short, with 10 bases between. The CDR3 reads CASSFRGSSYNSPLHF. The CDR3 coding sequence is TGTGCCAGCAGTTTCAGGGGCTCATCCTATAATTCACCCCTCCACTTT.